This T cell receptor beta chain was captured in a study of cytomegalovirus exposure and HLA in healthy donors. The study, taken as a whole, reports: Earlier analysis yielded a pattern in which most TCR beta V segments were productive about 90% or about 30% of the time. Many donors carried some public TCRs, although rarity characterized most TCR sequences. Later analysis identified a missense DCLRE1C variant that was linked to TCR beta V- and J-gene trimming. As a later analysis showed, several of the most significant clusters appeared to be linked to common viral pathogens.

Trimming took off 4 bases at V and 7 bases at J, with 16 bases between the two ends. Germline lookup yields CDR1 SQVTM and CDR2 ANQGSEA. The CDR3 is 13 residues long. The PCR used 60 Vbeta and 13 Jbeta primers. Assay used: immunoSEQ multiplex PCR; TCRdb lists only in-frame clones, some missing. There are around 110,000 clones in the sample; around 75% occur only once, and around 1.6% lies in the top ten. Points on this clone: Antigen unknown.

The sequence was collected from a woman aged 18-29 years in good health and CMV-seronegative. The J gene is TRBJ1-2, the V gene TRBV29-1, with D tentatively TRBD1 (6 bases). Sequencing was done on a sample of PBMCs. The CDR3 DNA reads TGCAGCGTTGCTCCGGCACAGGGACGTGGCTACACCTTC. Translation gives CSVAPAQGRGYTF.